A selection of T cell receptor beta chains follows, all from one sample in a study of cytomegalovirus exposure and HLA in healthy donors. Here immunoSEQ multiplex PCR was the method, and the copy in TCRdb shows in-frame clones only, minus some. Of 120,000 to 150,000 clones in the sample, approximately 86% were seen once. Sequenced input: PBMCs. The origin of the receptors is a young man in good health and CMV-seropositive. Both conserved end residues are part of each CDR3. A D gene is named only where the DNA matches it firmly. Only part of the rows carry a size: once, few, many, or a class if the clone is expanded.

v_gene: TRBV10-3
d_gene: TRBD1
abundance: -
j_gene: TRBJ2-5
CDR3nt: TGTGCCATCAGTGCGGGACAGGGGCAAGAGACCCAGTACTTC
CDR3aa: CAISAGQGQETQYF

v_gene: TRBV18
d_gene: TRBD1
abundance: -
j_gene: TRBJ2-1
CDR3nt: TGTGCCAGCTCACCGTCGACAGGGGGAGGTTACAATGAGCAGTTCTTC
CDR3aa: CASSPSTGGGYNEQFF

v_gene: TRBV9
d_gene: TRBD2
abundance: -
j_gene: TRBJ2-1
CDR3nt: TGTGCCAGCAGTGAACCGGGACTAGCGGGAGGCCGCTCCTACAATGAGCAGTTCTTC
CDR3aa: CASSEPGLAGGRSYNEQFF

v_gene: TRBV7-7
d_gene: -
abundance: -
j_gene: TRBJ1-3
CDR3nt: TGTGCTAGCAGCTTGGCACAAGGAAACACCATATATTTT
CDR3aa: CASSLAQGNTIYF

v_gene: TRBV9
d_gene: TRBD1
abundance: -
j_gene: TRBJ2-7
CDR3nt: TGTGCCAGCAGCGCAAGGACAGGGCGGACGTACGAGCAGTACTTC
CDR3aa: CASSARTGRTYEQYF

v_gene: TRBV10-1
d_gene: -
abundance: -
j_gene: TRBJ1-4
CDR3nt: TGCGCCTCCAGGAAGCAGTGGGATGAAAAACTGTTTTTT
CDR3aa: CASRKQWDEKLFF

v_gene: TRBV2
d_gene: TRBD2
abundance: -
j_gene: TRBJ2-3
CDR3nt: TGTGCCAGCAGTGTCCGGCGGGAGGGCCCTCCCACAGATACGCAGTATTTT
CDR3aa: CASSVRREGPPTDTQYF

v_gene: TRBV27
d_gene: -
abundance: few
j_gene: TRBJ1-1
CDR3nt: TGTGCCAGCAGTTTCGGGGGGGCCCCTGAAGCTTTCTTT
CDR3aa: CASSFGGAPEAFF

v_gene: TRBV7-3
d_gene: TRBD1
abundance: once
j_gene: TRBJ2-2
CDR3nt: TGTGCCAGCAGCCGACAGGGAAACACCGGGGAGCTGTTTTTT
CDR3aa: CASSRQGNTGELFF

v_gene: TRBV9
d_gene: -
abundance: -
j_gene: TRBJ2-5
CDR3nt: TGTGCCAGCAGCCCCCAGGGAGGTGGGGAGACCCAGTACTTC
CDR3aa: CASSPQGGGETQYF

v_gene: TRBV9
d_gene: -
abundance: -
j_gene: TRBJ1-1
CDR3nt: TGTGCCAGCAGCGCGGACAGTTTTGGAACTGAAGCTTTCTTT
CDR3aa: CASSADSFGTEAFF

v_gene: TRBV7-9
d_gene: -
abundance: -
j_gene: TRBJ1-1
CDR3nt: TGTGCCAGCAGCTTAACGCCGGGCACTGAAGCTTTCTTT
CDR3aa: CASSLTPGTEAFF

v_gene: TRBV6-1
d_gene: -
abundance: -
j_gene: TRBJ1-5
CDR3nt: TGTGCCAGCAGGAACGGGGAGCCTCATCAGCCCCAGCATTTT
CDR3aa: CASRNGEPHQPQHF

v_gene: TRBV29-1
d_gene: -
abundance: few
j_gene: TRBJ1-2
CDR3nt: TGCAGCGCGGGCCCGGACAGCGCTTCGGATGGCTACACCTTC
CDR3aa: CSAGPDSASDGYTF

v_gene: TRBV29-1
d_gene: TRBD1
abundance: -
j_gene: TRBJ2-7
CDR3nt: TGCAGCGCGTACTTCAGGGGGCGGGCCTACGAGCAGTACTTC
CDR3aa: CSAYFRGRAYEQYF

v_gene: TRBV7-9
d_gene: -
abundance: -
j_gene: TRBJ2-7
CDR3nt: TGTGCCAGCAGCCGGGGACAAGGCCTGGCGGGAGTAGTATACGAGCAGTACTTC
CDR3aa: CASSRGQGLAGVVYEQYF